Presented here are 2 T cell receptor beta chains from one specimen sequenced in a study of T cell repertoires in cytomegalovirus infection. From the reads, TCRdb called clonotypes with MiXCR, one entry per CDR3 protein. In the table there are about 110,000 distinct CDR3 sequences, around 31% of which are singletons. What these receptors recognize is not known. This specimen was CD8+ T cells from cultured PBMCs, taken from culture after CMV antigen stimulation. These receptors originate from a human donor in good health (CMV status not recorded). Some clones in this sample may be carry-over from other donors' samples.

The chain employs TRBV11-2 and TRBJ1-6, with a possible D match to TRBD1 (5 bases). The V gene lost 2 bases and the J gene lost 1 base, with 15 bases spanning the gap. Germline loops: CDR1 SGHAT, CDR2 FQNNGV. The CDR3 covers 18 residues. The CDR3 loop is CASSLNGASESYNSPLHF. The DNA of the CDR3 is TGTGCCAGCAGCTTAAATGGGGCCAGCGAATCCTATAATTCACCCCTCCACTTT.

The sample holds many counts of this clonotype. DNA of the CDR3: TGTGCCAGCCGGTACACCGGGGAGCTGTTTTTT. It codes for CASRYTGELFF. V is TRBV7-6 and J is TRBJ2-2; D remains ambiguous. The V and J ends lost 8 bases and 3 bases respectively, with 4 bases between them. CDR1 is SGHVS, CDR2 FNYEAQ, per germline. The CDR3 totals 11 residues.